A single sample gave rise to the 22 T cell receptor beta chains below, sequenced in a study of T cell responses to AZD1222 COVID-19 vaccine. Assay: immunoSEQ multiplex PCR; the TCRdb copy retains only in-frame clones and omits some. Found here are fewer than 85,000 clones, about 88% of them singletons; the top ten hold roughly 5%. The sequencing used peripheral blood, collected 28 days after the second dose of the MenACWY control vaccine. The receptor source for this set is an adult who received the MenACWY meningococcal vaccine as a control.

V and J are TRBV10-3 and TRBJ1-3, with 10 bases matching TRBD1. This CDR3 comprises 14 residues. The ends lost 8 bases at V and 4 bases at J; junction bases unmatched: 5. Germline-derived CDR1 and CDR2 are ENHRY and SYGVKD. The CDR3 nucleotides are TGTGCCATCGCGGGACAGGGGTTCGGAAACACCATATATTTT. It yields the protein CAIAGQGFGNTIYF.

CDR3 DNA: TGCGCCAGCAGCTCGGGACACCAGGGGGATGGCTACACCTTC. Translating it yields CASSSGHQGDGYTF. The chain links TRBV5-1 to TRBJ1-2; 7 bases are shared with TRBD1. The CDR3 runs 14 residues. CDR1 and CDR2 (germline): SGHRS, YFSETQ. The V and J ends lost 3 bases and 6 bases, in that order; junction bases with no gene match: 8. Based on the CDR3 plus reference TRBV5-1 and TRBJ1-2, the full variable domain is KAGVTQTPRYLIKTRGQQVTLSCSPISGHRSVSWYQQTPGQGLQFLFEYFSETQRNKGNFPGRFSGRQFSNSRSEMNVSTLELGDSALYLCASSSGHQGDGYTFGSGTRLTVV.

The chain couples TRBV27 to TRBJ2-7; D tentatively fits TRBD1 or TRBD2 (6 bases each). The CDR3 covers 14 residues. V was shortened by 2 bases and J by 5 bases, with 13 bases between the two germline ends. CDR1 is MNHEY, CDR2 SMNVEV, per germline (reference sequence). In nucleotides, the CDR3 is TGTGCCAGCAGTTTAAGGGGGGTGGGCAACGAGCAGTACTTC. Residues: CASSLRGVGNEQYF.

The chain is built from TRBV28 and TRBJ1-6; a possible D gene is TRBD1 (6 bases). Trimming removed 10 bases from V and 14 bases from J, with 18 bases in between. The CDR3 is made up of 12 amino acids. Germline V gene sequence: CDR1 MDHEN, CDR2 SYDVKM. CDR3 amino acids: CATRTQGGTLHF. In nucleotides, the CDR3 is TGTGCCACCCGAACACAGGGAGGAACCCTCCACTTT.

This chain joins TRBV28 and TRBJ1-4, with unresolved D. The germline CDR1 and CDR2 sequences are MDHEN and SYDVKM. The CDR3 consists of 16 residues. The V end was cut by 5 bases, the J end by 8 bases, with 21 bases between. The CDR3 sequence: CASSPLTGSEREKLFF. The CDR3 region has the DNA TGTGCCAGCAGTCCTCTGACGGGATCCGAGAGGGAAAAACTGTTTTTT.

In this sample, this clone turned up a few times. This chain uses TRBV6-2 or TRBV6-3 with TRBJ1-5; D ambiguous. V dropped 1 base and J dropped 6 bases, with 7 bases sitting between them. The germline gives CDR1 MNHEY, CDR2 SVGEGT. The CDR3 covers 13 residues. The CDR3 protein is CASSYYQAQPQHF. The CDR3 bases are TGTGCCAGCAGTTACTATCAGGCTCAGCCCCAGCATTTT.

The CDR3 coding sequence is TGTGCCAGCAGTTTTAACGGGGGGGCTTTCTTT. Translated: CASSFNGGAFF. The chain employs TRBV28 and TRBJ1-1; possible D gene TRBD1, 5 bases. Germline values: CDR1 MDHEN, CDR2 SYDVKM. V shed 3 bases and J shed 11 bases, with 10 bases lying between them. The CDR3 has 11 amino acids.

The chain carries TRBV4-3 and TRBJ1-6; TRBD1 might be the D (5 bases). Germline-derived CDR1 and CDR2 are LGHNA and YSLEER. The V end lost 1 base, the J end lost 5 bases, and 12 bases lay between the germline ends. The CDR3 loop spans 16 amino acids. The CDR3 DNA sequence: TGCGCCAGCAGCCAAGTGGGCGGGGGGAATAATTCACCCCTCCACTTT. This codes for CASSQVGGGNNSPLHF.

This clone occurred once. The chain is built from TRBV3-1 (or the pseudogene TRBV3-2) and TRBJ2-7; weak D call: TRBD1 (5 bases). Between the trimmed V and J ends, which lost 4 bases and 6 bases, there was a span of 16 bases. The germline gives CDR1 LGHDT, CDR2 YNNKEL (reference sequence). This CDR3 region has 14 residues. The CDR3 DNA follows: TGTGCCAGCAGCCGAGGACAATCCTGGGGCGAGCAGTACTTC. It yields the protein CASSRGQSWGEQYF.

The V call is TRBV9, the J call TRBJ2-1; D may match TRBD1 or TRBD2 (5 bases each). Germline V gene sequence: CDR1 SGDLS, CDR2 YYNGEE. This CDR3 comprises 15 residues. The V end was cut by 6 bases, the J end by 2 bases, with 15 bases between. CDR3 in amino acids: CASTSRGEPYNEQFF. In nucleotides, the CDR3 is TGTGCCAGCACCTCCCGAGGGGAGCCCTACAATGAGCAGTTCTTC.

The V gene is TRBV7-2, the J gene TRBJ2-7; D is possibly TRBD1 (7 bases). Looked up from germline, CDR1 is SGHTA and CDR2 is FQGNSA. V lost 6 bases to trimming and J lost 6 bases, with 18 bases between them. CDR3 size: 14 residues. CDR3 nucleotide sequence: TGTGCCAGCAGTTGGTCCCGACAGGGAGGCGAGCAGTACTTC. It specifies CASSWSRQGGEQYF.

The J gene is TRBJ2-2, the V gene TRBV7-6; tentative D call: TRBD2 (6 bases). Germline V lookup: CDR1 SGHVS, CDR2 FNYEAQ. Trimming stripped 3 bases from V and 6 bases from J, with 14 bases between. The CDR3 runs 15 residues. The CDR3 loop reads CASSLPFGSAGELFF. CDR3 coding DNA: TGTGCCAGCAGCTTGCCCTTCGGGAGCGCCGGGGAGCTGTTTTTT.

The chain carries TRBV27 and TRBJ1-1, with no clear D. Germline CDR1 reads MNHEY; CDR2 reads SMNVEV (reference sequence). The CDR3 length is 13 residues. V shed 1 base and J shed 0 bases, with 3 bases lying between them. The CDR3 DNA reads TGTGCCAGCAGTTTATATGTGAACACTGAAGCTTTCTTT. It yields the protein CASSLYVNTEAFF.

J is TRBJ2-3 and V is TRBV9; a weak D match, TRBD1 (6 bases). The length of the CDR3 is 15 residues. Germline V gene lookup returns CDR1 SGDLS and CDR2 YYNGEE. With 4 bases removed from V and 5 bases from J, the gap between germline ends came to 17 bases. CDR3 bases: TGTGCCAGCAGCCCCCGAGGACAGCCCGAAGATACGCAGTATTTT. This codes for CASSPRGQPEDTQYF.

Notes on this clone: Sequence at one end of the junction differs from germline and may be a read error. The chain recombines TRBV28 with TRBJ2-1; TRBD2 agrees at 7 bases. The CDR3 covers 13 residues. Looked up from germline, CDR1 is MDHEN and CDR2 is SYDVKM. Written as DNA, the CDR3 is TGTGCCAGCAGTTTATCTAGCGGTCTGCGGGGCGTCTTC. Its protein is CASSLSSGLRGVF.

This clone turned up a few times. The chain couples TRBV20-1 to TRBJ1-2; 10 nucleotides match TRBD1. The junction had 14 bases not matched to a gene; V was cut back by 3 bases and J by 4 bases. The CDR3 contains 17 residues. Per germline, CDR1 DFQATT and CDR2 SNEGSKA (reference sequence). Written as DNA, the CDR3 is TGCAGTGCTAGTGGAACGGGACAGGGGACTGGGGCCTATGGCTACACCTTC. Protein: CSASGTGQGTGAYGYTF.

J is TRBJ2-7 and V is TRBV27; D remains ambiguous. The CDR3 is 13 amino acids. V was clipped by 2 bases and J by 2 bases, with 7 bases between them. Germline lookup yields CDR1 MNHEY and CDR2 SMNVEV (reference sequence). CDR3 DNA: TGTGCCAGCAGTTTAGACTCTACCTACGAGCAGTACTTC. Protein: CASSLDSTYEQYF.

J is TRBJ1-2 and V is TRBV7-8; D unclear. CDR1 and CDR2 from the germline V gene are SGHVS and FQNEAQ. Trimming removed 5 bases from V and 7 bases from J, with 11 bases in between. CDR3 length: 12 residues. The chain's CDR3 is CASSPPAGGYTF. The CDR3 DNA reads TGTGCCAGCAGCCCTCCCGCCGGTGGCTACACCTTC.

The chain employs TRBV7-2 and TRBJ1-5; no reliable D call. Germline CDR1 and CDR2: SGHTA and FQGNSA. V gave up 1 base and J gave up 5 bases, with 12 bases separating them. The CDR3 has 15 residues. CDR3 nucleotide sequence: TGTGCCAGCAGCTTAGTAGAGGGTATCTATCAGCCCCAGCATTTT. As protein: CASSLVEGIYQPQHF. Based on the CDR3 plus reference TRBV7-2 and TRBJ1-5, the full variable domain is GAGVSQSPSNKVTEKGKDVELRCDPISGHTALYWYRQSLGQGLEFLIYFQGNSAPDKSGLPSDRFSAERTGGSVSTLTIQRTQQEDSAVYLCASSLVEGIYQPQHFGDGTRLSIL.

This clone appeared once. The genes are TRBV4-3 and TRBJ2-7; 11 bases are shared with TRBD1. Per the germline V gene, CDR1 is LGHNA and CDR2 is YSLEER. The CDR3 length is 15 residues. The V segment lost 4 bases and the J segment 6 bases; nucleotides outside the gene matches: 8. CDR3 sequence reads: CASSRDSGTGGEQYF. DNA of the CDR3: TGCGCCAGCAGCCGAGATAGCGGGACAGGGGGCGAGCAGTACTTC.

This chain joins TRBV11-1 and TRBJ2-7, with D perhaps matching TRBD1 or TRBD2 (6 bases each). From germline, CDR1 is SGHAT and CDR2 FQDESV (reference sequence). The CDR3 runs to 15 residues. V shed 6 bases and J shed 0 bases, with 15 bases lying between them. Written as DNA, the CDR3 is TGTGCCAGCAGGACCAAGGGGGGCCACTCCTACGAGCAGTACTTC. Amino acid sequence: CASRTKGGHSYEQYF.

The chain carries TRBV7-2 and TRBJ1-1, with D hard to call. V was pared by 3 bases and J by 0 bases, with 8 bases between. This CDR3 contains 14 residues. CDR1 is SGHTA, CDR2 FQGNSA, per germline. CDR3 nucleotide sequence: TGTGCCAGCAGCTTTAGGGCCATGAACACTGAAGCTTTCTTT. Its translation: CASSFRAMNTEAFF.